Following are 17 T cell receptor beta chains from one sample sequenced in a study of blood T cell repertoires in COVID-19. Generated by immunoSEQ multiplex PCR, the TCRdb table keeps only in-frame clones and is missing some. The table includes just over 300,000 clones, approximately 90% detected once. Sequences were obtained from PBMCs or T cells enriched from blood (not recorded which). The receptors were sampled from a woman in her late teens or twenties who had recovered from COVID-19.

V is TRBV27 and J is TRBJ2-1; D remains unclear. V was pared by 5 bases and J by 6 bases, with 20 bases between. Germline values: CDR1 MNHEY, CDR2 SMNVEV (reference sequence). The CDR3 totals 16 residues. The CDR3 region has the DNA TGTGCCAGCAGTAACCTTCCGTTTAGAGGTTCCAATGAGCAGTTCTTC. It specifies CASSNLPFRGSNEQFF.

The chain employs TRBV7-2 and TRBJ2-5, with 10 bases aligning to TRBD2. The junction had 14 bases not matched to a gene; V was cut back by 5 bases and J by 5 bases. The CDR3 runs to 17 residues. The germline V gene encodes CDR1 SGHTA and CDR2 FQGNSA. The CDR3 protein is CASSKRILAGSGETQYF. CDR3 DNA: TGTGCCAGCAGCAAGCGGATACTAGCGGGGAGTGGGGAGACCCAGTACTTC.

The chain employs TRBV6-5 and TRBJ2-4; a possible D gene is TRBD1 (5 bases). The V and J ends lost 5 bases and 9 bases respectively, with 14 bases between them. CDR3 length: 13 residues. Germline CDR1 reads MNHEY; CDR2 reads SVGAGI. The CDR3 reads CASSHTGLSIQYF. The DNA for the CDR3 is TGTGCCAGCAGTCATACAGGATTAAGCATTCAGTACTTC.

The rearrangement links TRBV27 to TRBJ2-7; D uncertain. V gave up 0 bases and J gave up 0 bases, with 12 bases separating them. CDR1 is MNHEY and CDR2 is SMNVEV in the germline V gene (reference sequence). This CDR3 comprises 16 residues. This CDR3 reads CASSLSTTVSSYEQYF. CDR3 coding DNA: TGTGCCAGCAGTTTATCGACAACAGTGAGCTCCTACGAGCAGTACTTC.

The rearrangement joins TRBV7-3 to TRBJ2-2, with 8 bases that match TRBD1. Germline CDR1 reads SGHTA; CDR2 reads FQGTGA. V lost 2 bases and J lost 5; bases outside the gene matches: 4. This CDR3 region has 15 residues. CDR3 loop: CASSLQGAGTGELFF. The CDR3 nucleotides are TGTGCCAGCAGCTTACAGGGGGCAGGGACCGGGGAGCTGTTTTTT.

V usage is TRBV28 and J usage is TRBJ1-4, with a weak D call TRBD1 (5 bases). Germline lookup yields CDR1 MDHEN and CDR2 SYDVKM. V lost 1 base to trimming and J lost 0 bases, with 9 bases between them. This CDR3 is 16 amino acids long. The CDR3: CASSLSGYATNEKLFF. CDR3 in DNA: TGTGCCAGCAGTTTATCAGGGTATGCAACTAATGAAAAACTGTTTTTT.

The rearrangement joins TRBV9 to TRBJ2-1; possibly TRBD2 for D (5 bases). In germline, CDR1 is SGDLS, CDR2 YYNGEE. CDR3 size: 16 residues. V lost 4 bases and J 0 bases, leaving 14 bases between the germline ends. In DNA form, the CDR3 reads TGTGCCAGCAGCCGAACCGGGGAAAGCTCCTACAATGAGCAGTTCTTC. Amino acids: CASSRTGESSYNEQFF.

This sequence joins TRBV19 and TRBJ1-5, with 9 bases matching TRBD1. Germline-derived CDR1 and CDR2 are LNHDA and SQIVND (reference sequence). V trimming: 6 bases; J trimming: 7 bases; junction bases outside the gene matches: 7. The length of the CDR3 is 14 residues. CDR3 DNA sequence: TGTGCCAGTAGAGGGACAGGGACGCTGCAGCCCCAGCATTTT. It codes for CASRGTGTLQPQHF.

The chain links TRBV7-2 to TRBJ1-4; weak D call: TRBD1 (6 bases). V was cut by 1 base and J by 6 bases, with 12 bases left in between. The CDR3 extends over 15 amino acids. Germline CDR1 SGHTA, CDR2 FQGNSA. The CDR3 nucleotides read TGTGCCAGCAGCTTAGAAGGGGGTTGGCATGAAAAACTGTTTTTT. It encodes CASSLEGGWHEKLFF.

The gene calls are TRBV5-1 and TRBJ2-1; D may be TRBD1 (6 bases). Trimming pared 4 bases from V and 4 bases from J, leaving 12 bases between. The germline CDR1 and CDR2 sequences are SGHRS and YFSETQ. CDR3 size: 14 residues. The CDR3 region is CASSAAQGYNEQFF. The CDR3 DNA is TGCGCCAGCAGCGCGGCACAGGGTTACAATGAGCAGTTCTTC.

The J gene is TRBJ1-1, the V gene TRBV28, with 7 bases that match TRBD1. The germline V gene has CDR1 MDHEN and CDR2 SYDVKM. J lost 2 bases, V lost 5 bases, and 11 bases had no gene match. This CDR3 is 16 amino acids long. In nucleotides, the CDR3 is TGTGCCAGCAGTATCCCCGGTGACAGGGTAAACACTGAAGCTTTCTTT. Residues: CASSIPGDRVNTEAFF.

CDR3 DNA sequence: TGTGCCAGCAGTCGACCCCGGAGGACGGCCTATGGCTACACCTTC. Amino acid sequence: CASSRPRRTAYGYTF. The chain has TRBV28 and TRBJ1-2; D unclear. V was trimmed by 5 bases and J by 4 bases, leaving 17 bases between them. The length of the CDR3 is 15 residues. The germline V gene encodes CDR1 MDHEN and CDR2 SYDVKM.

The chain employs TRBV7-2 and TRBJ1-2; no firm D call. Looked up from germline, CDR1 is SGHTA and CDR2 is FQGNSA. V was trimmed by 1 base and J by 4 bases, leaving 13 bases between them. The CDR3 loop spans 15 amino acids. CDR3 DNA sequence: TGTGCCAGCAGCTTAGTCCCAGAAGTAAGCTATGGCTACACCTTC. The encoded protein is CASSLVPEVSYGYTF.

The chain recombines TRBV9 with TRBJ2-1, with D maybe TRBD1 (5 bases). This CDR3 comprises 12 residues. V was clipped by 0 bases and J by 9 bases, with 7 bases between them. Looked up from germline, CDR1 is SGDLS and CDR2 is YYNGEE. CDR3 sequence (DNA): TGTGCCAGCAGCGTAGAGGACACTGAGCAGTTCTTC. Translating it yields CASSVEDTEQFF.

The chain links TRBV4-3 to TRBJ1-6; 9 bases align to TRBD1. Germline CDR1 LGHNA, CDR2 YSLEER. The V segment lost 4 bases and the J segment 3 bases; nucleotides outside the gene matches: 4. This CDR3 has 16 residues. Here the CDR3 DNA reads TGCGCCAGCAGCCGGACGGGACAGGGCTATAATTCACCCCTCCACTTT. This encodes CASSRTGQGYNSPLHF.

This clone has more than one count but fewer than ten. Different DNA sequences within this sample yield the same CDR3. V and J are TRBV18 and TRBJ1-4; D call uncertain. This CDR3 comprises 14 residues. Germline CDR1 is KGHSH and CDR2 is LQKENI. Trimming removed 6 bases from V and 3 bases from J, with 11 bases in between. CDR3 DNA sequence: TGTGCCAGCTCCCTTTCGGGAGCTAATGAAAAACTGTTTTTT. Encoded protein: CASSLSGANEKLFF.

The chain recombines TRBV19 with TRBJ1-5; 10 bases align to TRBD1. Unmatched junction bases numbered 8, after V lost 6 bases and J lost 6 bases. Germline V gives CDR1 LNHDA, CDR2 SQIVND (reference sequence). The CDR3 is 15 residues long. CDR3 sequence: CASSTRQGAFQPQHF. The CDR3 region has the DNA TGTGCCAGTAGCACTCGACAGGGGGCGTTTCAGCCCCAGCATTTT. The variable domain in full, with the rest retrieved from reference TRBV19 and TRBJ1-5, is DGGITQSPKYLFRKEGQNVTLSCEQNLNHDAMYWYRQDPGQGLRLIYYSQIVNDFQKGDIAEGYSVSREKKESFPLTVTSAQKNPTAFYLCASSTRQGAFQPQHFGDGTRLSIL.